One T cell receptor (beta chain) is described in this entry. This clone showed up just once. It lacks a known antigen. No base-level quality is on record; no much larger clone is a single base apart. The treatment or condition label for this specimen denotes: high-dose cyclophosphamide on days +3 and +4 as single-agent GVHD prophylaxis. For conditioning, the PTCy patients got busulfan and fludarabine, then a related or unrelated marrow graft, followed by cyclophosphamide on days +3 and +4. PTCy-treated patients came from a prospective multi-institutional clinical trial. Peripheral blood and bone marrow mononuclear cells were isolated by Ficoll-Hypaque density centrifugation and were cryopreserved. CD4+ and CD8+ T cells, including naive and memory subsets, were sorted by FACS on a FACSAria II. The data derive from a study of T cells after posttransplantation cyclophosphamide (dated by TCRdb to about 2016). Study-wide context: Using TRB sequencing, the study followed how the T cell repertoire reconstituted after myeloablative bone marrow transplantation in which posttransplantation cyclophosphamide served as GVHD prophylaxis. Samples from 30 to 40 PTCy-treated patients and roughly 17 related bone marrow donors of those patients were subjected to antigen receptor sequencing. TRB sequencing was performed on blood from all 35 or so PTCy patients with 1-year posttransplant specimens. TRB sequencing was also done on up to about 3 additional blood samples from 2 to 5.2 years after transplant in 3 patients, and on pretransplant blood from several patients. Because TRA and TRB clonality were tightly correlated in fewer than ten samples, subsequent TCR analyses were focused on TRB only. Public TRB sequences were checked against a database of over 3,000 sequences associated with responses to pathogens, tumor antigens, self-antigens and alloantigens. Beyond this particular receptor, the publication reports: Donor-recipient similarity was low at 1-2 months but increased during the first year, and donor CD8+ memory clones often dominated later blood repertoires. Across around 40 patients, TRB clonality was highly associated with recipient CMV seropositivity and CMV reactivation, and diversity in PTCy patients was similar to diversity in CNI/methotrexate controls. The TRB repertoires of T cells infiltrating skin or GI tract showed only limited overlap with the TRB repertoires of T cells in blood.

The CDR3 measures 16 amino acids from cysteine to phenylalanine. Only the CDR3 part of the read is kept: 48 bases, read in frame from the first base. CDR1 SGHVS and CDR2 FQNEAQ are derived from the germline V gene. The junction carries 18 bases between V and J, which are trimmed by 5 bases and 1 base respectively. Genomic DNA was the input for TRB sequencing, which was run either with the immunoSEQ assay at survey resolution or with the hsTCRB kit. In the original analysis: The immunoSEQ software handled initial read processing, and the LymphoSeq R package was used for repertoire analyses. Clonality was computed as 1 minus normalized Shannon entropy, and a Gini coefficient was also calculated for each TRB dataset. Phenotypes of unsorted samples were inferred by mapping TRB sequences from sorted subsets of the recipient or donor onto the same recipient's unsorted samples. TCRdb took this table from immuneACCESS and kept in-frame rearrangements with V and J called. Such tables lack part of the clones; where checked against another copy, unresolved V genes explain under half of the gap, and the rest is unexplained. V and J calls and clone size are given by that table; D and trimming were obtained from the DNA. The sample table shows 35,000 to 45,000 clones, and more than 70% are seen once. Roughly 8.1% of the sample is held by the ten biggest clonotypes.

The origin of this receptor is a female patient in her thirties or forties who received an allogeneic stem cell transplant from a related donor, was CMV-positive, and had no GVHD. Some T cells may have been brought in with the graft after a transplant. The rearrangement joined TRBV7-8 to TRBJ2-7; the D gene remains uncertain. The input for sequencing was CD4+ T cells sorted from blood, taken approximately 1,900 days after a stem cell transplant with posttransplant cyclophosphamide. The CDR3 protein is CASSAYTVSSSYEQYF. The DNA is TGTGCCAGCAGCGCTTATACAGTCAGCTCATCCTACGAGCAGTACTTC. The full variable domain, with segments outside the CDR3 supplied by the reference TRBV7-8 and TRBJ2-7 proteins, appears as GAGVSQSPRYKVAKRGQDVALRCDPISGHVSLFWYQQALGQGPEFLTYFQNEAQLDKSGLPSDRFFAERPEGSVSTLKIQRTQQEDSAVYLCASSAYTVSSSYEQYFGPGTRLTVT.